This TCR beta chain was retrieved from a study of T cell responses to AZD1222 COVID-19 vaccine. On the study more broadly: Second-dose groups at about 4 or about 12 weeks were pooled.

Profiling relied on immunoSEQ multiplex PCR, and the TCRdb table lists in-frame clones only, not all of them. The sample lists roughly 80,000 clones; about 87% were seen once. This CDR3 is 15 amino acids long. V lost 3 bases and J 7 bases, leaving 18 bases between the germline ends. Germline CDR1 reads SGHAT; CDR2 reads FQNNGV. This sequence originates from an adult in good health. This sample comprised peripheral blood, obtained on day 0 of AZD1222 vaccination. The chain uses TRBV11-2 and TRBJ2-5; possible D gene TRBD2, 6 bases. CDR3 sequence: CASSLGSGTLGTQYF. The CDR3 bases are TGTGCCAGCAGCTTGGGATCCGGGACTTTGGGGACCCAGTACTTC.